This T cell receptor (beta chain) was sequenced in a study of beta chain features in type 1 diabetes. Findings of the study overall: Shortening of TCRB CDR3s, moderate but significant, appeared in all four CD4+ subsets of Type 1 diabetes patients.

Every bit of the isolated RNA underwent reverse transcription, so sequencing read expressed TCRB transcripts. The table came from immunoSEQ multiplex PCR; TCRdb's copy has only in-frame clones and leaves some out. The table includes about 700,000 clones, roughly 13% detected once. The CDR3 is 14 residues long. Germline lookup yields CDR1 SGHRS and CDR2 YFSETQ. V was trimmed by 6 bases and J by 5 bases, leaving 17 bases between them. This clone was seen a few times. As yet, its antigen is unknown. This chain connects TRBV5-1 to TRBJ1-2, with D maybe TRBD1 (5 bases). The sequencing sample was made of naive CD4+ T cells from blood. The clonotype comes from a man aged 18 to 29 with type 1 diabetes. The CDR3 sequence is CASTLTGGTYGYTF. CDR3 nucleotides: TGCGCCAGCACACTGACCGGGGGGACGTATGGCTACACCTTC.